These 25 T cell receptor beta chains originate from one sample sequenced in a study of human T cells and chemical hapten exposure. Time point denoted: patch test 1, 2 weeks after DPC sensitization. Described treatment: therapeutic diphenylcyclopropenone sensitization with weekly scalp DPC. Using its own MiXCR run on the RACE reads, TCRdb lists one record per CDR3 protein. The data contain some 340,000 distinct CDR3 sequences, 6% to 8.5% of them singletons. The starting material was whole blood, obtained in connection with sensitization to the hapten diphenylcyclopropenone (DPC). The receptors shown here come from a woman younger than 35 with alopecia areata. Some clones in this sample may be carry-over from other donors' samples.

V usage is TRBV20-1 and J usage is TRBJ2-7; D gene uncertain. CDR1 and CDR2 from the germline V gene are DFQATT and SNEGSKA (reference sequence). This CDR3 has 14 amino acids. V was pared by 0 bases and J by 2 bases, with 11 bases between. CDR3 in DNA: TGCAGTGCTAGAGATGGAGACGCACCCTACGAGCAGTACTTC. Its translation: CSARDGDAPYEQYF.

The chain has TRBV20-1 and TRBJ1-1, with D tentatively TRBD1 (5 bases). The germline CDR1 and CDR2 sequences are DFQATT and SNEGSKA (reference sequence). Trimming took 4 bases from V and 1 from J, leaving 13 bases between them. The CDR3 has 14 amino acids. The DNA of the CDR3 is TGCAGTGCTACCGATCAGGGCTCGAACACTGAAGCTTTCTTT. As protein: CSATDQGSNTEAFF.

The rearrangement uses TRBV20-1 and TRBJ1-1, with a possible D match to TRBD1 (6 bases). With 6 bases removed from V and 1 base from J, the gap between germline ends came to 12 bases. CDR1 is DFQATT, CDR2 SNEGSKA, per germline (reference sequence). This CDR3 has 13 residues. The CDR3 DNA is TGCAGTGCCAGTGGGGGCCCGAACACTGAAGCTTTCTTT. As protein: CSASGGPNTEAFF.

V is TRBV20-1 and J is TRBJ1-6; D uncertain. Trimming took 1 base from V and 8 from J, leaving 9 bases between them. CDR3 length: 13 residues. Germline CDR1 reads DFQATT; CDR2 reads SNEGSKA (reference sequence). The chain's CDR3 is CSARVNSDSPLHF. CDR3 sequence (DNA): TGCAGTGCTAGAGTTAACTCTGATTCACCCCTCCACTTT.

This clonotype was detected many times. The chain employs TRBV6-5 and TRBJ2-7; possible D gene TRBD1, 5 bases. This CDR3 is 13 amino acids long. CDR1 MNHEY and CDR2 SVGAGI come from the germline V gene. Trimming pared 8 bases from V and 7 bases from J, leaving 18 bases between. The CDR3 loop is CASSLETHREQYF. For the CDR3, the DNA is TGTGCCAGCTCCCTCGAAACACACAGGGAGCAGTACTTC.

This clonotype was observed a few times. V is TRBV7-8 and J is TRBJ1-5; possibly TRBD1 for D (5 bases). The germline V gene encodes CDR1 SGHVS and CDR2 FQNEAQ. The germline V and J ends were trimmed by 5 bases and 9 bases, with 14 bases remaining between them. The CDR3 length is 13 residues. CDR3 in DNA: TGTGCCAGCAGCCCGGAAAGGGACCGGCCCCAGCATTTT. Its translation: CASSPERDRPQHF.

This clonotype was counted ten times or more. The CDR3 DNA reads as TGTGCCAGCAGTTACTCATCAGGGGACACCGGGGAGCTGTTTTTT. Translated: CASSYSSGDTGELFF. The chain recombines TRBV6-5 with TRBJ2-2; the D gene is possibly TRBD1 (6 bases). The CDR3 covers 15 residues. Germline lookup yields CDR1 MNHEY and CDR2 SVGAGI. V shed 0 bases and J shed 3 bases, with 8 bases lying between them.

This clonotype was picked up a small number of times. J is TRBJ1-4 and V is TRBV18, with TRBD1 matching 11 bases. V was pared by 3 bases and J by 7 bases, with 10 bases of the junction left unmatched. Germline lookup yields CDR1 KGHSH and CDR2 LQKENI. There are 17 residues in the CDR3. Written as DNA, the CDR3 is TGTGCCAGCTCACCGACAGGAGGACAGGGGGCTACTGAAAAACTGTTTTTT. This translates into CASSPTGGQGATEKLFF.

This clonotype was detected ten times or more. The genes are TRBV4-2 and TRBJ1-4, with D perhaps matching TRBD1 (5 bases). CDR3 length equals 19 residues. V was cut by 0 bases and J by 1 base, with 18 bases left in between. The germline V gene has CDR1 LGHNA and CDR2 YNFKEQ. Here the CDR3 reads CASSQDLGLGRITNEKLFF. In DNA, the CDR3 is TGTGCCAGCAGCCAAGACTTAGGCTTGGGGCGGATAACTAATGAAAAACTGTTTTTT.

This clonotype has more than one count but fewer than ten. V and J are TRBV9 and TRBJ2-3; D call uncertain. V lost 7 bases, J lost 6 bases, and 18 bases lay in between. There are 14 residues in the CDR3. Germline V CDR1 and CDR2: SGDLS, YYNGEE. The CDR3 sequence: CASGSTAPHDTQYF. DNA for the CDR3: TGTGCCAGCGGTTCGACGGCCCCTCACGATACGCAGTATTTT.

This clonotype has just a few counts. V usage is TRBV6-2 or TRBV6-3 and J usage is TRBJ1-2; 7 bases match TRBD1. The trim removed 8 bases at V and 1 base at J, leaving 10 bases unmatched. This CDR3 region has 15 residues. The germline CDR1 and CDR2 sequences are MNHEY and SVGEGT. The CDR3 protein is CASSRAGQSNYGYTF. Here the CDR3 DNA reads TGTGCCAGCTCTCGTGCGGGACAGAGTAACTATGGCTACACCTTC.

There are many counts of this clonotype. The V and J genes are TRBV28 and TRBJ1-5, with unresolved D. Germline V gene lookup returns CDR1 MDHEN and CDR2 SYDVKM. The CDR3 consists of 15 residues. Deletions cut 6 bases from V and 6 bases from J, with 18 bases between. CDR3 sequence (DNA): TGTGCCAGCAGGAACAATATGGTCAGGACTCAGCCCCAGCATTTT. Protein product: CASRNNMVRTQPQHF. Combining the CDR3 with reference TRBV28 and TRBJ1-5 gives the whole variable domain DVKVTQSSRYLVKRTGEKVFLECVQDMDHENMFWYRQDPGLGLRLIYFSYDVKMKEKGDIPEGYSVSREKKERFSLILESASTNQTSMYLCASRNNMVRTQPQHFGDGTRLSIL.

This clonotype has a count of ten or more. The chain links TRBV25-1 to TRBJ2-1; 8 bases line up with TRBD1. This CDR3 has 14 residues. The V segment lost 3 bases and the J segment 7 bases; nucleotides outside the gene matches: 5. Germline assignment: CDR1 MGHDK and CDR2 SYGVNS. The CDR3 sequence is CASSDPRQGNEQFF. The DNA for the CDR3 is TGTGCCAGCAGTGACCCAAGACAGGGGAATGAGCAGTTCTTC.

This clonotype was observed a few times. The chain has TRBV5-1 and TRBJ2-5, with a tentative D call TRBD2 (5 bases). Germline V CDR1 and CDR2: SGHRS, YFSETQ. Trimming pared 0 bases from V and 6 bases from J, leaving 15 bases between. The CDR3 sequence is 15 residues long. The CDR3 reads CASSLAAGPRQTQYF. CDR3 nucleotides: TGCGCCAGCAGCTTGGCCGCGGGTCCCAGGCAGACCCAGTACTTC.

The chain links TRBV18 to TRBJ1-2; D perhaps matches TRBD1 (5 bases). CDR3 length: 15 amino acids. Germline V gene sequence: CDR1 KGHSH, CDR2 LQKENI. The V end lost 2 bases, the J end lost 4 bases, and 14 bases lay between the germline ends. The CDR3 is CASSPARDGGYGYTF. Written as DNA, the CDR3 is TGTGCCAGCTCACCAGCGCGGGACGGAGGCTATGGCTACACCTTC.

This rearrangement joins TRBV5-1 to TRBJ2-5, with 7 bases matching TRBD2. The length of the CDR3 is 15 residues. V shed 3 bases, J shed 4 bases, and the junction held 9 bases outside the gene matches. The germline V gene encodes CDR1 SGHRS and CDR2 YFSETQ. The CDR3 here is CASSSLTSSPETQYF. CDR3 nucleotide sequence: TGCGCCAGCAGCTCTTTGACTAGCTCCCCAGAGACCCAGTACTTC.

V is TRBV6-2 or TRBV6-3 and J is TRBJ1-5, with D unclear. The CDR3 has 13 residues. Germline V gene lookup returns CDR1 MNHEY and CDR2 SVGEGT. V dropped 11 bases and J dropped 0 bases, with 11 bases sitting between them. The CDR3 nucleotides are TGTGCCGGTGGGGTGATTAGCAATCAGCCCCAGCATTTT. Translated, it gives CAGGVISNQPQHF.

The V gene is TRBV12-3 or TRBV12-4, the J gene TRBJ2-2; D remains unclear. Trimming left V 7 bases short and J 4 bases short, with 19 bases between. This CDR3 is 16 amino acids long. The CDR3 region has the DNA TGTGCCAGCACCCCCGACTCCACATCGGTCACCGGGGAGCTGTTTTTT. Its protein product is CASTPDSTSVTGELFF.

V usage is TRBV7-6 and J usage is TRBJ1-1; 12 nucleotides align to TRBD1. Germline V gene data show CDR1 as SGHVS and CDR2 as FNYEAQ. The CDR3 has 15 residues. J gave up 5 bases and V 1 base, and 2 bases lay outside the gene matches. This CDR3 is CASSLGDRGRTEAFF. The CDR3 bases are TGTGCCAGCAGCTTAGGGGACAGGGGGCGTACTGAAGCTTTCTTT.

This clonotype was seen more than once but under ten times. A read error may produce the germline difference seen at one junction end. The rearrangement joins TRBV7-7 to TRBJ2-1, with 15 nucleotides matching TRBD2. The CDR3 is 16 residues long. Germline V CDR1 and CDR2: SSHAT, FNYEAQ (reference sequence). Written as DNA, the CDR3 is TGTGCTAGCAGCTTAGCGCAAGGGACTAGCGGGGGGGAGCAGTTCTTC. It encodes CASSLAQGTSGGEQFF.

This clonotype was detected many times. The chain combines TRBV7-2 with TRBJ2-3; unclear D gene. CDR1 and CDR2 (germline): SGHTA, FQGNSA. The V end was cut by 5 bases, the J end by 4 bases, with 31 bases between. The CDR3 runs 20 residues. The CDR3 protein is CASSPRDSSRARLTSDTQYF. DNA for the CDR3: TGTGCCAGCAGCCCGCGTGATAGTTCGAGAGCCCGCCTGACCTCAGATACGCAGTATTTT.

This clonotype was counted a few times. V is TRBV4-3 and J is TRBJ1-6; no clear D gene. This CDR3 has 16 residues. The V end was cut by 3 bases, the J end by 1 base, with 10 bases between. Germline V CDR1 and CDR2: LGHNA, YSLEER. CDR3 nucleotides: TGCGCCAGCAGCCAGTTAAGTGTTTCCTATAATTCACCCCTCCACTTT. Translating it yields CASSQLSVSYNSPLHF.

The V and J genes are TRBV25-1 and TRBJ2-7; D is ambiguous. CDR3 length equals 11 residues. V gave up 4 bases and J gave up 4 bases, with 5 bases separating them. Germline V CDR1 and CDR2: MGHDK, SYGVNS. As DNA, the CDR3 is TGTGCCAGCAGTGTCGCTTACGAGCAGTACTTC. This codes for CASSVAYEQYF.

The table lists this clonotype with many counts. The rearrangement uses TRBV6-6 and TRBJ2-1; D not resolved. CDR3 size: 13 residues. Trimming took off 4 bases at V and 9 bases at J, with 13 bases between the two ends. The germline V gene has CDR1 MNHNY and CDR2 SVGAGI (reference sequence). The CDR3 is CASSLFWDGEQFF. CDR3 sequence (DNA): TGTGCCAGCAGTTTATTCTGGGATGGTGAGCAGTTCTTC.

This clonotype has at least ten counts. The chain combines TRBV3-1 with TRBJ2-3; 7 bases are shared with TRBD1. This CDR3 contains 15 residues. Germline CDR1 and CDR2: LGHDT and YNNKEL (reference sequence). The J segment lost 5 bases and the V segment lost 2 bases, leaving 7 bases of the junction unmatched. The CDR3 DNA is TGTGCCAGCAGCCAAATCCGACAGGGTGGAGATACGCAGTATTTT. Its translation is CASSQIRQGGDTQYF.